Below, 3 T cell receptor beta chains from the same sample are listed, as sequenced in a study of cytomegalovirus exposure and HLA in healthy donors. Researchers ran the PCR with 60 Vbeta and 13 Jbeta primers. Produced via immunoSEQ multiplex PCR; TCRdb's table is partial and in-frame only. The data contain 90,000 to 120,000 clones, 82% of them singletons. Sequenced: PBMCs. Receptor source: a man younger than 40 in good health and CMV-seropositive.

A note on this clone: The junction shows a germline mismatch at one end, possibly a read error. The rearrangement links TRBV11-2 to TRBJ2-5; D ambiguous. The CDR3 is 18 residues long. Germline V gene sequence: CDR1 SGHAT, CDR2 FQNNGV. The CDR3: CASSLESAGTVIRETQYF. The CDR3, as DNA: TGTGCCAGCAGCCTAGAGTCGGCAGGAACTGTGATACGAGAGACCCAGTACTTC.

The J gene is TRBJ1-6, the V gene TRBV13, with TRBD1 identical over 7 bases. The V gene's germline CDR1 is PRHDT and CDR2 FYEKMQ (reference sequence). The CDR3 extends over 18 amino acids. The ends lost 5 bases at V and 0 bases at J; junction bases unmatched: 10. The CDR3: CASSSFTGAGSYNSPLHF. CDR3 DNA sequence: TGTGCCAGCAGCAGCTTCACAGGGGCCGGCTCCTATAATTCACCCCTCCACTTT.

The chain combines TRBV5-6 with TRBJ2-1; D is possibly TRBD2 (6 bases). CDR1 SGHDT and CDR2 YYEEEE come from the germline V gene. V lost 0 bases and J lost 6, with 16 bases in between. The length of the CDR3 is 16 residues. The CDR3 loop reads CASSLAGGFGLNEQFF. The CDR3 coding sequence is TGTGCCAGCAGCTTGGCCGGGGGTTTTGGTCTCAATGAGCAGTTCTTC.